This T cell receptor (beta chain) was sequenced for a study of blood T cell repertoires in COVID-19. Across the whole study: PBMCs, B-cell-depleted T cells, or T cells were the source of the cDNA or gDNA that made up the material.

The germline V gene has CDR1 KGHSH and CDR2 LQKENI. Trimming at V came to 2 bases and at J to 0 bases, leaving 11 bases not matched to a gene. This CDR3 comprises 19 residues. The authors' processing: From reference gene primer amplification, estimates of nucleated cell counts were derived. Using immunoSEQ multiplex PCR, the repertoire was profiled, and TCRdb retains in-frame clones only, with some absent. For V, J and clone size, that table is used; D and trimming come from the DNA. The repertoire holds more than 200,000 clones, with around 88% as singletons. The chain is built from TRBV18 and TRBJ2-5; 11 positions match TRBD2. The TCR was taken from a young man with active or convalescent COVID-19. Sequenced material: peripheral blood. CDR3 region: CASSPLPTSGGAYQETQYF. The DNA for the CDR3 is TGTGCCAGCTCACCATTGCCCACTAGCGGGGGAGCCTACCAAGAGACCCAGTACTTC.